The clone carrying this TCR beta chain has a single count. Its antigen is undetermined. Per the germline V gene, CDR1 is SGHTS and CDR2 is YDEGEE. CDR3 length: 16 residues. V trimming: 5 bases; J trimming: 0 bases; junction bases outside the gene matches: 5. This sample stems from a study of radiotherapy plus CTLA-4 blockade in lung cancer. Study observations and caveats: Expansion of tumor-derived TCR clones was observed in blood after radiotherapy plus ipilimumab.

Assay used: immunoSEQ multiplex PCR; TCRdb lists only in-frame clones, some missing. The repertoire has some 51,000 clones, 77% of them found once; the top ten carry around 2.5%. The TCR was taken from a human donor with non-small cell lung cancer whose response to radiotherapy plus ipilimumab could not be evaluated. The V call is TRBV5-8, the J call TRBJ1-6, with 7 nucleotides matching TRBD1. The sample in question was peripheral blood, obtained from a patient treated with radiotherapy plus ipilimumab. CDR3 protein: CASRRGPGSYNSPLHF. The CDR3 region has the DNA TGTGCCAGCAGGAGGGGGCCAGGCTCCTATAATTCACCCCTCCACTTT. The full variable domain, completed using reference TRBV5-8 and TRBJ1-6, is EAGVTQSPTHLIKTRGQQATLRCSPISGHTSVYWYQQALGLGLQFLLWYDEGEERNRGNFPPRFSGRQFPNYSSELNVNALELEDSALYLCASRRGPGSYNSPLHFGNGTRLTVT.